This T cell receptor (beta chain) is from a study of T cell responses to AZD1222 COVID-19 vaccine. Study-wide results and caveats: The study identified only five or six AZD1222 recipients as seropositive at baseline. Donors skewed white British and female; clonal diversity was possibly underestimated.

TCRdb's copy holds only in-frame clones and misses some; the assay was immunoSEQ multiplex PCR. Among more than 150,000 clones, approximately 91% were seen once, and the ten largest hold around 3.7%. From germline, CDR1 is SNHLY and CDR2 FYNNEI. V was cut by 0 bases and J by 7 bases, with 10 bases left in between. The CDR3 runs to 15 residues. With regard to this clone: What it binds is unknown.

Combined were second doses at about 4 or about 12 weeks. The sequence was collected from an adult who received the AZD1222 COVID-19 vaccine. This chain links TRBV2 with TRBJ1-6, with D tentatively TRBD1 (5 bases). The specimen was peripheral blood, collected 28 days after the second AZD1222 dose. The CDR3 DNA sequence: TGTGCCAGCAGTGAAGCAAGGTGGGGGAATTCACCCCTCCACTTT. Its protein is CASSEARWGNSPLHF.